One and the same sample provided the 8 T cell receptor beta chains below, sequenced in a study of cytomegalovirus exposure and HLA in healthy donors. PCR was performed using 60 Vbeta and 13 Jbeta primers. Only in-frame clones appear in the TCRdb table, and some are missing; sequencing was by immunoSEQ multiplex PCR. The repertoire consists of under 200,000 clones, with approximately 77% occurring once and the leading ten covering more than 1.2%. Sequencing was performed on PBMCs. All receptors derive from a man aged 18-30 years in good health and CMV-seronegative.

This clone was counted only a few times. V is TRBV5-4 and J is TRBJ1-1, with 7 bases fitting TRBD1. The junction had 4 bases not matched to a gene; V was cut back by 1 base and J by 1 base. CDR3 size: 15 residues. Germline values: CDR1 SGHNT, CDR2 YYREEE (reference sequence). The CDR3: CASSLKGTENTEAFF. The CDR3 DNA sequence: TGTGCCAGCAGCTTGAAGGGGACAGAGAACACTGAAGCTTTCTTT.

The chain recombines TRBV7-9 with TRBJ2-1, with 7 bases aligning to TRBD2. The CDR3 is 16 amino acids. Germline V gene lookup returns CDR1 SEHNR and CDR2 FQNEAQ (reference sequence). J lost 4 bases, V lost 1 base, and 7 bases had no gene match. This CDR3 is CASSLGRLADYNEQFF. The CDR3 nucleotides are TGTGCCAGCAGCTTAGGACGCCTAGCGGATTACAATGAGCAGTTCTTC.

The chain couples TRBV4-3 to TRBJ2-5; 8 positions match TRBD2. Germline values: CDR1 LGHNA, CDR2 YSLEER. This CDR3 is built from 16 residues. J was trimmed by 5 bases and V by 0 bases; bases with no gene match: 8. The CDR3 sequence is CASSQEGGRNGETQYF. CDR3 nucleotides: TGCGCCAGCAGCCAAGAGGGCGGGAGGAATGGCGAGACCCAGTACTTC.

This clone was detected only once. Written as DNA, the CDR3 is TGCGCCACGTCTGGCAGCGACTACGAGCAGTACTTC. This encodes CATSGSDYEQYF. V usage is TRBV10-2 and J usage is TRBJ2-7, with D hard to call. Germline V gives CDR1 WSHSY, CDR2 SAAADI. With 10 bases removed from V and 3 bases from J, the gap between germline ends came to 13 bases. The CDR3 is 12 amino acids.

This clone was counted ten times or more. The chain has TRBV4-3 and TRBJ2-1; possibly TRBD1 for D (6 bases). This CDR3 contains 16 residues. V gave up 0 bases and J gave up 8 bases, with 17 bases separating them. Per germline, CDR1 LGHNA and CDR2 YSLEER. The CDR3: CASSQEWQGYLDEQFF. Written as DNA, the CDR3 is TGCGCCAGCAGCCAAGAGTGGCAGGGGTACCTGGATGAGCAGTTCTTC.

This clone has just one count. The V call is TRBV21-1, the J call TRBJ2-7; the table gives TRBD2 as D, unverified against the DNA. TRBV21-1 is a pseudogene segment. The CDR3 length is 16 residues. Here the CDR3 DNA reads TGTGCCAGCCCCCCCTTTCGGACTAGAGATGACTACGAGCAGTACTTC. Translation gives CASPPFRTRDDYEQYF.

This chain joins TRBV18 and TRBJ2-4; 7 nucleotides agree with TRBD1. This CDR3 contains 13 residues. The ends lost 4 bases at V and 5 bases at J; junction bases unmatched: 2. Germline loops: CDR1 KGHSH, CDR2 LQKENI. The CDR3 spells CASSLGTENIQYF. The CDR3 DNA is TGTGCCAGCTCACTAGGGACAGAAAACATTCAGTACTTC.

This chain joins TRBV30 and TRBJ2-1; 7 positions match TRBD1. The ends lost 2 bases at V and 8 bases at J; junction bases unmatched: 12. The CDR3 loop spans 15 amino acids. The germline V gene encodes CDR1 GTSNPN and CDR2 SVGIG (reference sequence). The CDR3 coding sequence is TGTGCCTGGAGTCCCCGAGGGGACAGTAACTATGAGCAGTTCTTC. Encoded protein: CAWSPRGDSNYEQFF.